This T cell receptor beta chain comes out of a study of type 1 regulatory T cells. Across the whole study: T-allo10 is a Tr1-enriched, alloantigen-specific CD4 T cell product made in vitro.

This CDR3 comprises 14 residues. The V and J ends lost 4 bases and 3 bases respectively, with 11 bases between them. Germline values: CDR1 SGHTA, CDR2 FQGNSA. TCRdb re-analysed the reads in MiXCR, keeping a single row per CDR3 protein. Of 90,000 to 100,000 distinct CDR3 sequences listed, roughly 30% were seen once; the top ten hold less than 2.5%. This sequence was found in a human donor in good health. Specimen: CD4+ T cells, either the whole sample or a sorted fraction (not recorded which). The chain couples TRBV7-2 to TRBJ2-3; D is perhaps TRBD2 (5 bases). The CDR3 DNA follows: TGTGCCAGCAGCTCTCTTCCGGGAACAGATACGCAGTATTTT. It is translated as CASSSLPGTDTQYF.